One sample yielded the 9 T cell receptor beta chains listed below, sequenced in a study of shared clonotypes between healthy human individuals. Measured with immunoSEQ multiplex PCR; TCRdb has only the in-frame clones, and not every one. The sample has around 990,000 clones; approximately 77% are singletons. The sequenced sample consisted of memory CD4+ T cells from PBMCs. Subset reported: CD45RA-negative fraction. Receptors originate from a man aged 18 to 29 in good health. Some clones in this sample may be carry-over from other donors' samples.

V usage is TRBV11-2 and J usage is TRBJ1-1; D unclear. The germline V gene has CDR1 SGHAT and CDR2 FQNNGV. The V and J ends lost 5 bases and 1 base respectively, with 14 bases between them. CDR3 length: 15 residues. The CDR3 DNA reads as TGTGCCAGCAGCCGGACTGGGTCTTCGAACACTGAAGCTTTCTTT. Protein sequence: CASSRTGSSNTEAFF.

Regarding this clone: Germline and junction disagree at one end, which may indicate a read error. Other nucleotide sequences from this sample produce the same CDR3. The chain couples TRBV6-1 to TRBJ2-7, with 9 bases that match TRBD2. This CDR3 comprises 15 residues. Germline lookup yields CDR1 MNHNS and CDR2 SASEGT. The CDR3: CASTFSGSGSYEQYF. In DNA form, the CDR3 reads TGTGCCAGCACCTTTAGCGGGAGTGGGTCCTACGAGCAGTACTTT.

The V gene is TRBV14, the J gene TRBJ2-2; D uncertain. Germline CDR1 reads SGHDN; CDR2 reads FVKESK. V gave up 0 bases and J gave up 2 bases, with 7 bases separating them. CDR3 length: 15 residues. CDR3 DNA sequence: TGTGCCAGCAGCCAAGATCGTCCAAACACCGGGGAGCTGTTTTTT. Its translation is CASSQDRPNTGELFF. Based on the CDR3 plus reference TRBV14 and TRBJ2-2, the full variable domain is EAGVTQFPSHSVIEKGQTVTLRCDPISGHDNLYWYRRVMGKEIKFLLHFVKESKQDESGMPNNRFLAERTGGTYSTLKVQPAELEDSGVYFCASSQDRPNTGELFFGEGSRLTVL.

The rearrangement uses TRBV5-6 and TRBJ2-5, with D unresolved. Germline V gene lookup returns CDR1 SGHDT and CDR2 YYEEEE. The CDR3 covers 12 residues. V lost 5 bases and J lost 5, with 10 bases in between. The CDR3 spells CASSSIAETQYF. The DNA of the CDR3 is TGTGCCAGCAGTTCGATTGCGGAGACCCAGTACTTC.

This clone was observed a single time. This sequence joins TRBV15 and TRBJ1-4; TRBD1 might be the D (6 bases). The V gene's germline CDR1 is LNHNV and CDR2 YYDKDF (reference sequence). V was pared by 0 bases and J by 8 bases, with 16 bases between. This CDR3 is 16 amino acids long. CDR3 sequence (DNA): TGTGCCACCAGCAGAGATAGGGAAGGGGGACGGGAAAAACTGTTTTTT. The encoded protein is CATSRDREGGREKLFF.

The CDR3 loop reads CASSSRSSRYGYTF. Written as DNA, the CDR3 is TGTGCCAGCAGTTCGCGGAGCTCGCGGTATGGCTACACCTTC. This sequence joins TRBV6-5 and TRBJ1-2; no reliable D call. The ends were cut back, 4 bases at V and 5 bases at J, with 14 bases in the middle. CDR1 is MNHEY and CDR2 is SVGAGI in the germline V gene. This CDR3 contains 14 residues.

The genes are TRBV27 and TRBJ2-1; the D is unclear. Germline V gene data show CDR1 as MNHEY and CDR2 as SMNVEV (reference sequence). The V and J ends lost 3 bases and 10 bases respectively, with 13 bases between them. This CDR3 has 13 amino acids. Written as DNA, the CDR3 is TGTGCCAGCAGTTTGGGCTCGCCCCCCGAGCAGTTCTTC. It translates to CASSLGSPPEQFF.

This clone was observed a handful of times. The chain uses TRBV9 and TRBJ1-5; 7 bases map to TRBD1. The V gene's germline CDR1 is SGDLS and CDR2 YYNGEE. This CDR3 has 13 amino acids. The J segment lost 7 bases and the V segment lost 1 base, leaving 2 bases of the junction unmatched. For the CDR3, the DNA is TGTGCCAGCAGCGTAACAGGGGACCAGCCCCAGCATTTT. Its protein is CASSVTGDQPQHF.

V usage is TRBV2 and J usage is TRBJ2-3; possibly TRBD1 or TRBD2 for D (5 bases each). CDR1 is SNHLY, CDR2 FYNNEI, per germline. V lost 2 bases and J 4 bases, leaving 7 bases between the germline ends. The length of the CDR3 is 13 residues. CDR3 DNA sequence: TGTGCCAGCAGTGAACAGGGAGCAGATACGCAGTATTTT. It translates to CASSEQGADTQYF.